Presented here are 14 T cell receptor beta chains from one specimen sequenced in a study of cytomegalovirus exposure and HLA in healthy donors. Using immunoSEQ multiplex PCR, the repertoire was profiled, and TCRdb retains in-frame clones only, with some absent. The profile shows approximately 280,000 clones, around nine tenths of them singletons. Sequenced material: PBMCs. The receptor source for this set is a woman between 18 and 29 years old in good health and CMV-seronegative.

The V gene is TRBV27, the J gene TRBJ1-1; D gene ambiguous. The V gene lost 3 bases and the J gene lost 0 bases, with 5 bases spanning the gap. Germline-derived CDR1 and CDR2 are MNHEY and SMNVEV (reference sequence). This CDR3 comprises 13 residues. The CDR3 loop reads CASSFNMNTEAFF. DNA of the CDR3: TGTGCCAGCAGTTTTAACATGAACACTGAAGCTTTCTTT.

The chain has TRBV28 and TRBJ1-4; tentative D call: TRBD1 (5 bases). The ends were cut back, 4 bases at V and 7 bases at J, with 16 bases in the middle. Germline values: CDR1 MDHEN, CDR2 SYDVKM. The length of the CDR3 is 15 residues. CDR3 DNA: TGTGCCAGCAGTTCCTCGACAGCCGACGGTGAAAAACTGTTTTTT. Its protein is CASSSSTADGEKLFF.

The V gene is TRBV13, the J gene TRBJ1-4; 7 nucleotides align to TRBD1. The junction had 1 base not matched to a gene; V was cut back by 4 bases and J by 2 bases. CDR1 and CDR2 from the germline V gene are PRHDT and FYEKMQ (reference sequence). The CDR3 is made up of 14 amino acids. The CDR3 DNA follows: TGTGCCAGCAGCTCGGGACAGACTAATGAAAAACTGTTTTTT. The encoded protein is CASSSGQTNEKLFF.

This clone was picked up one time. This chain joins TRBV7-3 and TRBJ2-1; 10 positions agree with TRBD2. V lost 4 bases, J lost 4 bases, and 4 bases stayed unmatched. Germline V gives CDR1 SGHTA, CDR2 FQGTGA. The CDR3 is 15 residues long. CDR3 in DNA: TGTGCCAGCAGCTCTAGCGGGAGTCATTACAATGAGCAGTTCTTC. It specifies CASSSSGSHYNEQFF.

In its sample, this clone was seen a few times. The chain employs TRBV27 and TRBJ2-3, with 7 bases matching TRBD2. Germline V lookup: CDR1 MNHEY, CDR2 SMNVEV (reference sequence). The CDR3 extends over 15 amino acids. After removal of 2 bases from V and 0 bases from J, the junction contained 2 bases not matched to a gene. The CDR3 protein is CASSLAGVSTDTQYF. DNA of the CDR3: TGTGCCAGCAGTTTAGCGGGAGTAAGCACAGATACGCAGTATTTT.

The chain has TRBV28 and TRBJ1-4; D may be TRBD1 (6 bases). Germline CDR1 MDHEN, CDR2 SYDVKM. V was pared by 4 bases and J by 7 bases, with 13 bases between. CDR3 length: 14 amino acids. The CDR3 DNA is TGTGCCAGCAGTTCATCAGGGGAGGGTGAAAAACTGTTTTTT. Translation gives CASSSSGEGEKLFF.

The chain joins TRBV11-2 to TRBJ1-5; TRBD1 might be the D (6 bases). This CDR3 is 15 amino acids long. V was cut by 0 bases and J by 2 bases, with 8 bases left in between. Per germline, CDR1 SGHAT and CDR2 FQNNGV. CDR3 protein: CASSLDPGGNQPQHF. CDR3 DNA sequence: TGTGCCAGCAGCTTAGATCCAGGGGGCAATCAGCCCCAGCATTTT.

The chain is built from TRBV28 and TRBJ1-2; D unclear. Germline V gives CDR1 MDHEN, CDR2 SYDVKM. Trimming took off 7 bases at V and 8 bases at J, with 17 bases between the two ends. This CDR3 contains 13 residues. CDR3 nucleotide sequence: TGTGCCAGCACCCTCCCCTCCCCTGGCGGCTACACCTTC. Its translation: CASTLPSPGGYTF.

The chain uses TRBV27 and TRBJ2-1; 10 nucleotides line up with TRBD2. Losses at the gene ends were 8 bases for V and 9 bases for J; bases not matched to a gene: 10. The CDR3 consists of 14 residues. Germline V gives CDR1 MNHEY, CDR2 SMNVEV (reference sequence). CDR3 sequence (DNA): TGTGCCAGCGCGGGACTAGCGACCCTTACTGAGCAGTTCTTC. It specifies CASAGLATLTEQFF.

The chain is built from TRBV9 and TRBJ1-2; D gene ambiguous. V gave up 4 bases and J gave up 6 bases, with 19 bases separating them. Germline CDR1 reads SGDLS; CDR2 reads YYNGEE. The CDR3 loop spans 15 amino acids. CDR3 region: CASSPPNARLDGYTF. Here the CDR3 DNA reads TGTGCCAGCAGCCCCCCAAATGCCAGGTTGGATGGCTACACCTTC.

The chain is built from TRBV6-5 and TRBJ2-4, with D possibly TRBD1 on 6 matching bases. The V end lost 5 bases, the J end lost 15 bases, and 17 bases lay between the germline ends. This CDR3 region has 12 residues. Looked up from germline, CDR1 is MNHEY and CDR2 is SVGAGI. The DNA of the CDR3 is TGTGCCAGCAGTAATAATCAGGGGTTGTCGTACTTC. Translating gives CASSNNQGLSYF.

The rearrangement links TRBV5-1 to TRBJ2-3; TRBD2 aligns across 7 bases. Germline V gene data show CDR1 as SGHRS and CDR2 as YFSETQ. The CDR3 covers 16 residues. The V and J ends lost 0 bases and 2 bases, in that order; junction bases with no gene match: 6. As DNA, the CDR3 is TGCGCCAGCAGCTTGGCTCCAGCGGGGTCCACAGATACGCAGTATTTT. Translating it yields CASSLAPAGSTDTQYF.

The V and J genes are TRBV27 and TRBJ2-1; D is unclear. Germline values: CDR1 MNHEY, CDR2 SMNVEV (reference sequence). The CDR3 extends over 18 amino acids. V was pared by 2 bases and J by 0 bases, with 17 bases between. CDR3 nucleotides: TGTGCCAGCAGTTTAGGTTCAGGCATCGGTAGCTCCTACAATGAGCAGTTCTTC. Encoded protein: CASSLGSGIGSSYNEQFF.

V and J are TRBV28 and TRBJ2-7; TRBD2 agrees at 7 bases. CDR1 MDHEN and CDR2 SYDVKM come from the germline V gene. The junction had 4 bases not matched to a gene; V was cut back by 2 bases and J by 0 bases. The CDR3 spans 15 residues. The CDR3 protein is CASSLLQRDSYEQYF. CDR3 coding DNA: TGTGCCAGCAGTTTACTTCAGCGGGACTCCTACGAGCAGTACTTC.